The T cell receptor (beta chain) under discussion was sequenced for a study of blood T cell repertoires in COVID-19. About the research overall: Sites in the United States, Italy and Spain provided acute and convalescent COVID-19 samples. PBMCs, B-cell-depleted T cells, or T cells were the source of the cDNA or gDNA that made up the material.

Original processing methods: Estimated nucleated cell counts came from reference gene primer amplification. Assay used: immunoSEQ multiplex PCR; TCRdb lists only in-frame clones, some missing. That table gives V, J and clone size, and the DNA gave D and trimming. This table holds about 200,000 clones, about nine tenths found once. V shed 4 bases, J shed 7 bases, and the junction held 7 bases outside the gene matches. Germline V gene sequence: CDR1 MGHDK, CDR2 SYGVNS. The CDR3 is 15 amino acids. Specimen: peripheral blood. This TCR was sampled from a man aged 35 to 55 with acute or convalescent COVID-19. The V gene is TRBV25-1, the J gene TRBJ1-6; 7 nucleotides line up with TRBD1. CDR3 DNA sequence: TGTGCCAGCAGTGGCACGGGACAGCCAAATTCACCCCTCCACTTT. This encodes CASSGTGQPNSPLHF.